Listed below are T cell receptor beta chains from one sample, sequenced in a study of response to subunit inactivated influenza vaccine. MiXCR, run by TCRdb on the RT-PCR reads, gives a single entry per CDR3 protein. The sample lists approximately 730,000 distinct CDR3 sequences; more than 11% were seen once. The sample in question was PBMCs from blood, obtained less than 15 days before vaccination. These receptor sequences come from a man aged 45 to 65 who received an inactivated influenza vaccine. The CDR3 runs from the conserved cysteine through the conserved F or W. The order of the fields is D gene, clone size, J gene, V gene, CDR3 protein, CDR3 DNA. A D gene is named only where the DNA matches it firmly. For some rows the clone size is stated as once, few or many, or as a class when expanded; others skip it.

D: .; size: .; J: TRBJ2-7; V: TRBV3-1; CDR3: CASSQRLTSSYEQYF; DNA: TGTGCCAGCAGCCAAAGATTAACCAGTTCCTACGAGCAGTACTTC
D: .; size: .; J: TRBJ2-3; V: TRBV11-3; CDR3: CASSFQQGGQYF; DNA: TGTGCCAGCAGCTTCCAACAGGGAGGGCAGTATTTT
D: .; size: few; J: TRBJ2-1; V: TRBV7-2; CDR3: CASSLALQGPLYNEQFF; DNA: TGTGCCAGCAGCTTAGCCCTGCAGGGCCCGCTTTACAATGAGCAGTTCTTC
D: .; size: .; J: TRBJ2-5; V: TRBV3-1; CDR3: CASSQGWAVLKETQYF; DNA: TGTGCCAGCAGCCAAGGCTGGGCGGTCTTAAAAGAGACCCAGTACTTC
D: TRBD2; size: few; J: TRBJ2-5; V: TRBV5-4; CDR3: CASSGGLAGLQETQYF; DNA: TGTGCCAGCAGCGGGGGACTAGCGGGTCTCCAAGAGACCCAGTACTTC
D: TRBD2; size: few; J: TRBJ2-2; V: TRBV7-2; CDR3: CASSLARVLAGYTTNTGELFF; DNA: TGTGCCAGCAGCTTAGCCCGTGTACTAGCGGGCTACACTACGAACACCGGGGAGCTGTTTTTT
D: .; size: .; J: TRBJ2-5; V: TRBV20-1; CDR3: CSASPRGRTQYF; DNA: TGCAGTGCTAGTCCTAGGGGCAGGACCCAGTACTTC
D: .; size: few; J: TRBJ2-1; V: TRBV12-3/TRBV12-4; CDR3: CASSSNRNNEQFF; DNA: TGTGCCAGCAGTTCAAACAGGAACAATGAGCAGTTCTTC
D: TRBD1; size: few; J: TRBJ1-5; V: TRBV7-9; CDR3: CASSLGTGGRSNQPQHF; DNA: TGTGCCAGCAGCTTAGGCACAGGGGGTAGGAGCAATCAGCCCCAGCATTTT
D: TRBD2; size: .; J: TRBJ2-7; V: TRBV14; CDR3: CASSQGTSRKQYF; DNA: TGTGCCAGCAGCCAGGGGACTAGCCGGAAGCAGTACTTC
D: TRBD2; size: few; J: TRBJ2-5; V: TRBV10-2; CDR3: CASSGLAGKQETQYF; DNA: TGCGCCAGCAGTGGACTAGCGGGGAAGCAAGAGACCCAGTACTTC
D: TRBD1; size: .; J: TRBJ1-2; V: TRBV12-3/TRBV12-4; CDR3: CASSAQGGGYTF; DNA: TGTGCCAGCAGTGCCCAGGGGGGTGGCTACACCTTC
D: .; size: .; J: TRBJ2-1; V: TRBV25-1; CDR3: CASSEYSLRSYNEQFF; DNA: TGTGCCAGCAGTGAATATTCGCTTCGATCCTACAATGAGCAGTTCTTC
D: TRBD1; size: .; J: TRBJ2-7; V: TRBV12-3/TRBV12-4; CDR3: CASSLMTGSYEQYF; DNA: TGTGCCAGCAGTTTGATGACAGGGAGCTACGAGCAGTACTTC
D: TRBD2; size: .; J: TRBJ2-5; V: TRBV7-2; CDR3: CASSPQGGLAETQYF; DNA: TGTGCCAGCAGCCCCCAGGGCGGACTAGCGGAGACCCAGTACTTC
D: TRBD2; size: few; J: TRBJ2-1; V: TRBV5-1; CDR3: CASSEKAGGPRNEQFF; DNA: TGCGCCAGCAGCGAGAAAGCGGGGGGGCCCCGCAATGAGCAGTTCTTC
D: TRBD1; size: many; J: TRBJ1-4; V: TRBV6-5; CDR3: CASSYPGQGTTNEKLFF; DNA: TGTGCCAGCAGTTACCCCGGACAGGGCACAACTAATGAAAAACTGTTTTTT
D: .; size: .; J: TRBJ2-7; V: TRBV5-1; CDR3: CASRVSDSYEQYF; DNA: TGCGCCAGCAGGGTTTCGGACTCCTACGAGCAGTACTTC
D: .; size: .; J: TRBJ2-7; V: TRBV20-1; CDR3: CSARAGLNYEQYF; DNA: TGCAGTGCTAGGGCGGGACTCAATTACGAGCAGTACTTC
D: .; size: few; J: TRBJ2-2; V: TRBV6-1; CDR3: CASSTWGGRNTGELFF; DNA: TGTGCCAGCAGTACCTGGGGTGGGAGAAACACCGGGGAGCTGTTTTTT
D: TRBD1; size: few; J: TRBJ2-5; V: TRBV12-3/TRBV12-4; CDR3: CASSPEGGSQETQYF; DNA: TGTGCCAGCAGTCCAGAAGGGGGCAGTCAGGAGACCCAGTACTTC
D: TRBD2; size: .; J: TRBJ2-5; V: TRBV10-1; CDR3: CASSVQPGGSQYF; DNA: TGCGCCAGCAGTGTGCAGCCGGGGGGGTCCCAGTACTTC
D: TRBD2; size: many; J: TRBJ2-1; V: TRBV12-3/TRBV12-4; CDR3: CASSVSGSIYEQFF; DNA: TGTGCCAGCAGTGTTAGCGGGAGTATCTATGAGCAGTTCTTC